This T cell receptor (beta chain) was observed in a study of T cell repertoires in ileal Crohn's disease. Measured with immunoSEQ multiplex PCR; TCRdb has only the in-frame clones, and not every one. The data show roughly 13,000 clones, 60% to 85% seen once. Study observations and caveats: Mucosal expansions were suggested to be mainly CD8 T cells.

This CDR3 comprises 16 residues. V lost 1 base and J lost 0, with 13 bases in between. Germline CDR1 and CDR2: SGHDT and YYEEEE. As for this clone: Its antigen remains unidentified.

The TCR sequence derives from an adult with Crohn's disease. Sequencing input: ileal tissue. The chain employs TRBV5-6 and TRBJ1-1; D remains unclear. CDR3 sequence reads: CASSLPRTGMNTEAFF. The CDR3 DNA reads as TGTGCCAGCAGCTTGCCCCGGACGGGGATGAACACTGAAGCTTTCTTT.